The T cell receptor beta chain under discussion was sequenced for a study of blood T cell repertoires in COVID-19. Study information: Sources were T cells, B-cell-depleted T cells, or PBMCs; the material itself was cDNA or gDNA.

Original processing notes: Using reference gene primer amplification, nucleated cell counts were estimated. This table comes from immunoSEQ multiplex PCR, and its TCRdb copy is limited to in-frame clones, with some not included. V, J and clone size were drawn from that table, and D and trimming were deduced from the DNA. This table holds roughly 57,000 clones, approximately 80% found once. During active infection, Seattle patients enrolled and were then monitored through disease. V dropped 3 bases and J dropped 3 bases, with 9 bases sitting between them. The CDR3 length is 14 residues. Germline CDR1 reads SNHLY; CDR2 reads FYNNEI.

This chain uses TRBV2 with TRBJ1-5, with a tentative D call TRBD1 (5 bases). Sequenced sample: peripheral blood. The clonotype originates from a man aged 30 to 45 with COVID-19, enrolled during active disease. This CDR3 reads CASSERQTNQPQHF. CDR3 bases: TGTGCCAGCAGTGAGAGACAGACCAATCAGCCCCAGCATTTT.